The subject of this entry is one T cell receptor beta chain. Its antigen is undetermined. Trimming pared 4 bases from V and 2 bases from J, leaving 15 bases between. There are 16 residues in the CDR3. All donors comprised healthy Caucasians. The sample is drawn from a study of identical twins. Notes on the study in general: Weaker excess twin sharing was seen among beta out-of-frame sequences.

A universal primer site was added by template switching, and unique molecular identifiers were carried by the cDNA. Using its own MiXCR run on the 5' RACE reads, TCRdb lists one record per CDR3 protein. In the table there are about 290,000 distinct CDR3 sequences, more than 8% of which are singletons. The same data also went into a second study, on yellow fever vaccine responses in identical twins. That source adds: Reportedly, twins' vaccine T cell responses looked partly convergent and partly personalized.

The receptor comes from a woman aged 18-30 years in good health. The sample was CD8+ T cells sorted from blood. This chain links TRBV12-3 or TRBV12-4 with TRBJ1-5, with D tentatively TRBD1 (6 bases). The CDR3 coding sequence is TGTGCCAGCAGTTGGGGACACCTTGGGGGCAATCAGCCCCAGCATTTT. Its translation: CASSWGHLGGNQPQHF.